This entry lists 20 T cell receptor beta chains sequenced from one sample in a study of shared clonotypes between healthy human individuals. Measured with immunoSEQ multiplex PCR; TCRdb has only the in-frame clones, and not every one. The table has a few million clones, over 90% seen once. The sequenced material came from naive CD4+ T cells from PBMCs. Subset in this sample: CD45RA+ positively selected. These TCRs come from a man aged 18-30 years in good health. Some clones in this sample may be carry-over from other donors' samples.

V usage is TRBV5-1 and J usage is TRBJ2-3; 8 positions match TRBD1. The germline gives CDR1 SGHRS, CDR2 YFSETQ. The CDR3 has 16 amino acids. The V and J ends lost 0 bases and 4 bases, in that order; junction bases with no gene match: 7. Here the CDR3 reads CASSLAQSGGPDTQYF. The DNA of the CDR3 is TGCGCCAGCAGCTTGGCTCAGTCAGGGGGCCCAGATACGCAGTATTTT.

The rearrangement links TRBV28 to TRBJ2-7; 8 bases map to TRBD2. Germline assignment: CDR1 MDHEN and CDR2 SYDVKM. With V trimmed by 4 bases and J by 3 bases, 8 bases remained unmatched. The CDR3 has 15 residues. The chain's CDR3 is CASSYSGSYHYEQYF. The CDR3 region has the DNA TGTGCCAGCAGTTACAGCGGGAGCTACCACTACGAGCAGTACTTC.

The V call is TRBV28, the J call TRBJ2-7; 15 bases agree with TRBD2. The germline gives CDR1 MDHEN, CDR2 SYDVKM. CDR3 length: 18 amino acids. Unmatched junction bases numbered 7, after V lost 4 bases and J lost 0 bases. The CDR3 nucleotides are TGTGCCAGCAGTTCCTTGAGGGGACTAGCGGGAGGCTCCTACGAGCAGTACTTC. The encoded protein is CASSSLRGLAGGSYEQYF.

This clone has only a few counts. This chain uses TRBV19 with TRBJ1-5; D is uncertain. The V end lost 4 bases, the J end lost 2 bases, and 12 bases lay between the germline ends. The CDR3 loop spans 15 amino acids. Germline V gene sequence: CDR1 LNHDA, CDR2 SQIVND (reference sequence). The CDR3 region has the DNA TGTGCCAGTAGTACTCCCGATCTCGGCAATCAGCCCCAGCATTTT. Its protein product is CASSTPDLGNQPQHF.

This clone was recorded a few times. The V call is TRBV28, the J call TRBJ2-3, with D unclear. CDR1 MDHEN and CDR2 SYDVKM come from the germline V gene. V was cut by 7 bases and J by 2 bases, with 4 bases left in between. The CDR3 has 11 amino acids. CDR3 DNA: TGTGCCAGCACCGACACAGATACGCAGTATTTT. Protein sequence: CASTDTDTQYF.

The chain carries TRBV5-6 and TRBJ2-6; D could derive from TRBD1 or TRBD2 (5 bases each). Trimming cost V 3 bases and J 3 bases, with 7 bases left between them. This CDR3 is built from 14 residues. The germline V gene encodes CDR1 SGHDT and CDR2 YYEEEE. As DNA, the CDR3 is TGTGCCAGCAGCTGGGGGTATGGGGCCAACGTCCTGACTTTC. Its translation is CASSWGYGANVLTF.

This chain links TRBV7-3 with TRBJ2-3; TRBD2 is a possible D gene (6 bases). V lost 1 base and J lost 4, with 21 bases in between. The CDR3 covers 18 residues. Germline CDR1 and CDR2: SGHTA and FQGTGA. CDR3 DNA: TGTGCCAGCAGCTTAATCGTGTCGGCGGGAAGTTCCTCAGATACGCAGTATTTT. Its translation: CASSLIVSAGSSSDTQYF.

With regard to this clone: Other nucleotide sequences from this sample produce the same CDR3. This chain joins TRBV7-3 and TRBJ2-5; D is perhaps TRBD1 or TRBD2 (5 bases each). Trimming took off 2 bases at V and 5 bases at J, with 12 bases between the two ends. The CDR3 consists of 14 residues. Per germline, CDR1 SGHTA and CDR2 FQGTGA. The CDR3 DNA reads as TGTGCCAGCAGCTTAGTGGGGGTAGGCGAGACCCAGTACTTC. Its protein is CASSLVGVGETQYF.

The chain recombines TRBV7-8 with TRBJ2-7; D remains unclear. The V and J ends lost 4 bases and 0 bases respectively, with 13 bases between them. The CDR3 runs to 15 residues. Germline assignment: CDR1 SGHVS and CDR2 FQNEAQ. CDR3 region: CASSSEGRSSYEQYF. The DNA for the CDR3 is TGTGCCAGCAGCTCAGAAGGCAGAAGCTCCTACGAGCAGTACTTC.

The CDR3 loop reads CASSLEGYGELFF. The CDR3 DNA reads as TGTGCCAGCAGCTTAGAAGGGTACGGGGAGCTGTTTTTT. The chain is built from TRBV7-9 and TRBJ2-2; D unresolved. CDR3 length: 13 amino acids. Deletions cut 1 base from V and 7 bases from J, with 7 bases between. Per germline, CDR1 SEHNR and CDR2 FQNEAQ (reference sequence).

The CDR3 DNA follows: TGTGCCAGCTCACCAGCTGGGTCAGAGACCCAGTACTTC. Its protein is CASSPAGSETQYF. This sequence joins TRBV18 and TRBJ2-5; unclear D gene. V was cut by 2 bases and J by 4 bases, with 8 bases left in between. The CDR3 loop spans 13 amino acids. The germline CDR1 and CDR2 sequences are KGHSH and LQKENI.

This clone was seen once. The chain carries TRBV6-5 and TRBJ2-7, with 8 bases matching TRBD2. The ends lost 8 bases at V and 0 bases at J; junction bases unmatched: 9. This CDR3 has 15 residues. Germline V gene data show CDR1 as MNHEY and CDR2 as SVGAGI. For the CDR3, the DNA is TGTGCCAGCGGGCCGGGGGGGGAGAGCTCCTACGAGCAGTACTTC. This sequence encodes CASGPGGESSYEQYF.

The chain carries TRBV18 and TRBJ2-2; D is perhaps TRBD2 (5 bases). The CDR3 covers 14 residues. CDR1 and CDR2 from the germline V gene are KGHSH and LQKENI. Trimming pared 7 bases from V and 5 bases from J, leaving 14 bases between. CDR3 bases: TGTGCCAGCTTTGACCCCGGGAAGACCGGGGAGCTGTTTTTT. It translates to CASFDPGKTGELFF.

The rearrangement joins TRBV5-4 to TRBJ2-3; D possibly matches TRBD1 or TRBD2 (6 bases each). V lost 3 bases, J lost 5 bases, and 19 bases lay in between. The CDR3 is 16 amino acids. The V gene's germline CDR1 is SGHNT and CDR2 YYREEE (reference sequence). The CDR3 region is CASSSAPGAPGDTQYF. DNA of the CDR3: TGTGCCAGCAGCTCCGCCCCGGGGGCCCCTGGAGATACGCAGTATTTT.

For the CDR3, the DNA is TGCGCCAGCAGCCAAGTATTTAGGGGGGGTAATGAAAAACTGTTTTTT. This translates into CASSQVFRGGNEKLFF. This chain links TRBV4-1 with TRBJ1-4; perhaps TRBD1 as D (6 bases). This CDR3 is 16 amino acids long. Trimming took off 1 base at V and 4 bases at J, with 13 bases between the two ends. Per germline, CDR1 MGHRA and CDR2 YSYEKL.

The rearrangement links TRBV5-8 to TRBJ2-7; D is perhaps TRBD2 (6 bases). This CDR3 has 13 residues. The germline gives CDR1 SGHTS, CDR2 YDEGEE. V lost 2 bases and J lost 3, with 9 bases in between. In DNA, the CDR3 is TGTGCCAGCAGCTTCGGGAGAGACTACGAGCAGTACTTC. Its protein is CASSFGRDYEQYF.

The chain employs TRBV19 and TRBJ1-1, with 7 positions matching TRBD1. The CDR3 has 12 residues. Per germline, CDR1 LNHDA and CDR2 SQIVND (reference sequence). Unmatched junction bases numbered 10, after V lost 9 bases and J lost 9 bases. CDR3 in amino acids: CASHRQGYQAFF. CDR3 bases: TGTGCCAGCCACAGACAGGGTTATCAAGCTTTCTTT.

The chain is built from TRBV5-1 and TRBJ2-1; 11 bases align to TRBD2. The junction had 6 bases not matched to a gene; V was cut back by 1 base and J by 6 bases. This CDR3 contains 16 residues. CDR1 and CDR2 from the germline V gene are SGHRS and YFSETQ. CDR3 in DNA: TGCGCCAGCAGCTTGTCTAGCGGGGGGCGCGGCAATGAGCAGTTCTTC. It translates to CASSLSSGGRGNEQFF.

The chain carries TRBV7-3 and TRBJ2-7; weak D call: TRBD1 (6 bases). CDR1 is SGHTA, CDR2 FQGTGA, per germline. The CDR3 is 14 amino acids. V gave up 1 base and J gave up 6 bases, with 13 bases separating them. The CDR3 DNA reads TGTGCCAGCAGCTTAAGGGGGCAACTTGGCGAGCAGTACTTC. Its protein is CASSLRGQLGEQYF.

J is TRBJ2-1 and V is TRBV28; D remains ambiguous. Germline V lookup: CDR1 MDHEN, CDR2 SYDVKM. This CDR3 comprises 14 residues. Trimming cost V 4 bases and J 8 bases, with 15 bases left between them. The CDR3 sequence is CASSSSGSSHEQFF. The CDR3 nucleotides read TGTGCCAGCAGTTCCTCGGGCAGTAGCCATGAGCAGTTCTTC.